A selection of T cell receptor beta chains follows, all from one sample in a study of early T cells in non-severe SARS-CoV-2 infection. TCRdb independently ran MiXCR on the 5' RACE reads; one entry per CDR3 protein. In the table there are about 100,000 distinct CDR3 sequences, about 12% of which are singletons. The sample taken for sequencing was whole blood. The receptors derive from an adult who was a healthcare worker with PCR-confirmed SARS-CoV-2 infection or an uninfected control (not recorded which). The CDR3 runs from the conserved cysteine through the conserved F or W. The D gene is left open where the match is weak. A clone size is listed for some rows: how often the clone was seen (once, few, many), or a class if it is expanded.

V	size	D	J	DNA	CDR3
TRBV29-1	many	-	TRBJ2-7	TGCAGCGTCCTAAGGGAACCCACCTACGAGCAGTACTTC	CSVLREPTYEQYF
TRBV20-1	-	-	TRBJ1-5	TGCAGTGCTTATGATATGAACAATCAGCCCCAGCATTTT	CSAYDMNNQPQHF
TRBV6-1	many	TRBD1	TRBJ1-5	TGTGCCAGCAGTGAAGGCGGCAGGGGGATCGCCCAGCATTTT	CASSEGGRGIAQHF
TRBV5-1	many	TRBD2	TRBJ2-5	TGCGCCAGCAGCTTGGGACTAGCGGGGAGTATTGAGACCCAGTACTTC	CASSLGLAGSIETQYF
TRBV28	-	-	TRBJ2-3	TGTGCCAGCAGTTTCAAAGGGCCCCCCGATACGCAGTATTTT	CASSFKGPPDTQYF
TRBV7-6	medium-sized	-	TRBJ2-1	TGTGCCAGCAGCAGAAACAGGAATGAGCAGTTCTTC	CASSRNRNEQFF
TRBV28	-	TRBD2	TRBJ2-3	TGTGCCAGCAGTTTAGGCAAGAAGCGGGGGAACACAGATACGCAGTATTTT	CASSLGKKRGNTDTQYF
TRBV20-1	few	-	TRBJ1-1	TGCAGTGCTTCCCACAGGGTGGACACTGAAGCTTTCTTT	CSASHRVDTEAFF
TRBV7-2	many	-	TRBJ2-1	TGTGCCAGCAGCTTGAGCCCCCAACAGGGTTGGGGTGGTAATGAGCAGTTCTTC	CASSLSPQQGWGGNEQFF
TRBV6-2/TRBV6-3	few	-	TRBJ2-1	TGTGCCAGCACGTCGGGGCCGATCTCCTACAATGAGCAGTTCTTC	CASTSGPISYNEQFF
TRBV6-5	many	-	TRBJ2-7	TGTGCCAGCAGTTACACGGAAAACTCCTACGAGCAGTACTTC	CASSYTENSYEQYF
TRBV6-4	-	TRBD1	TRBJ1-1	TGTGCCAGCAGTGTACGGGACAGGGATTGGGGGCACACTGAAGCTTTCTTT	CASSVRDRDWGHTEAFF
TRBV11-2	-	TRBD2	TRBJ2-3	TGTGCCAGCAAGAGTTTGCGAGCGGGGAGACGCACAGATACGCAGTATTTT	CASKSLRAGRRTDTQYF
TRBV7-7	many	TRBD1	TRBJ1-5	TGTGCTAGCAGCGACCACTTCGACAGGGGTCTTGATATCGGTCATCAGCCCCAGCATTTT	CASSDHFDRGLDIGHQPQHF
TRBV11-1	-	-	TRBJ2-7	TGTGCCAGCAGCTTTCGCGGCGGGGTTTACGAGCAGTACTTC	CASSFRGGVYEQYF